This T cell receptor (beta chain) comes out of a study of identical twins. Whole-study results and caveats: In monozygotic twins, models underestimated the sharing of out-of-frame TCR alpha. High-abundance cord blood beta clonotypes had fewer insertions; memory repertoires showed none.

CDR1 is MNHEY, CDR2 SMNVEV, per germline (reference sequence). V was clipped by 6 bases and J by 3 bases; unmatched bases: 3. CDR3 length: 15 residues. Many counts were recorded for this clonotype. Antigen: not known. Every donor was a healthy Caucasian. MiXCR, run by TCRdb on the 5' RACE reads, gives a single entry per CDR3 protein. The sample yields 1.5 million to 2 million distinct CDR3 sequences, less than 35% seen once. Source material: cord blood. This rearrangement joins TRBV27 to TRBJ1-6, with 9 nucleotides matching TRBD1. The receptor comes from a newborn girl in good health. In DNA form, the CDR3 reads TGTGCCAGCAGAGTGACAGGGGGCTATAATTCACCCCTCCACTTT. Amino acid sequence: CASRVTGGYNSPLHF.